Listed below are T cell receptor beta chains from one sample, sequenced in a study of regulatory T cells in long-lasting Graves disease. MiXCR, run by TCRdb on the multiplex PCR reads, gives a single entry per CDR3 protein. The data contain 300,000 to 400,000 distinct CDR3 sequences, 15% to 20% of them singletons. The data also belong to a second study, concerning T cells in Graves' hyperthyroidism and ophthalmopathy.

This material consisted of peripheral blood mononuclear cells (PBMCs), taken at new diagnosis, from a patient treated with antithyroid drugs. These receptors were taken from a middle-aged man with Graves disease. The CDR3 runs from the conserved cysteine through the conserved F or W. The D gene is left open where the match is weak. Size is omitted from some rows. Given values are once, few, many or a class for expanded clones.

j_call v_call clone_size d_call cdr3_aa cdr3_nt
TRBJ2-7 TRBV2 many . CASSESGFLGHAGTEQYF TGTGCCAGCAGTGAAAGTGGGTTTCTAGGCCATGCGGGCACCGAGCAGTACTTC
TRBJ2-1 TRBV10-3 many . CAISDLLDEQFF TGTGCCATCAGTGATTTGTTGGATGAGCAGTTCTTC
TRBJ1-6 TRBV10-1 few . CASTTGGQGIGSPLHF TGCGCCAGCACTACCGGGGGGCAGGGCATTGGATCACCCCTCCACTTT
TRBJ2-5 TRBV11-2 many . CASSLGQSQEIQYF TGTGCCAGCAGCTTAGGACAGTCCCAAGAGATCCAGTACTTC
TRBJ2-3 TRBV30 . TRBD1 CAWSVGQGLDTQYF TGTGCCTGGAGTGTAGGACAGGGGCTGGATACGCAGTATTTT
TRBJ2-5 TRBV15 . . CATSRGDTRVKETQYF TGTGCCACCAGCAGAGGGGATACGAGGGTTAAAGAGACCCAGTACTTC
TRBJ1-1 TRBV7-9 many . CASSSSWGAMNTEAFF TGTGCCAGCAGCAGTAGCTGGGGGGCCATGAACACTGAAGCTTTCTTT
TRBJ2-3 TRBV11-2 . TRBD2 CASSLFGGTSTDTQYF TGTGCCAGCAGCTTATTCGGGGGGACTAGCACAGATACGCAGTATTTT
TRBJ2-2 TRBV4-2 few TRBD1 CASGAGTGGPGELFF TGTGCCAGCGGTGCCGGGACAGGGGGGCCCGGGGAGCTGTTTTTT
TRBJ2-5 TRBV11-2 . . CASSLNGGQQETQYF TGTGCCAGCAGCTTAAATGGTGGACAGCAAGAGACCCAGTACTTC
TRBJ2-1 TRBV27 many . CASSSGPHNEQFF TGTGCCAGCAGTTCGGGACCACACAATGAGCAGTTCTTC
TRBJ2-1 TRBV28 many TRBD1 CASSLRDRAYNEQFF TGTGCCAGCAGCTTGAGGGACAGGGCTTACAATGAGCAGTTCTTC
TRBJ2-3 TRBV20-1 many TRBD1 CSAPDRASTDTQYF TGCAGTGCTCCGGACAGGGCTAGCACAGATACGCAGTATTTT
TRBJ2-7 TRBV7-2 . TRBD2 CASRLLAGTYEQYF TGTGCCAGCAGGCTACTAGCGGGAACCTACGAGCAGTACTTC
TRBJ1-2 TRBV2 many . CAGGGGSANYGYTF TGTGCCGGGGGAGGGGGGTCGGCTAACTATGGCTACACCTTC
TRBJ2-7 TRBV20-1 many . CSATDNYEQYF TGCAGTGCTACCGACAACTACGAGCAGTACTTC
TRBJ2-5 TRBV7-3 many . CASPPPGARETQYF TGTGCCAGCCCCCCCCCGGGGGCTCGAGAGACCCAGTACTTC
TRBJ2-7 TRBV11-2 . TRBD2 CASSYPTRTSGGREQYF TGTGCCAGCAGCTACCCAACGAGGACTAGCGGGGGGCGCGAGCAGTACTTC
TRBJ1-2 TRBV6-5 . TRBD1 CASSYGGRGLSGYTF TGTGCCAGCAGTTACGGGGGAAGGGGGCTTTCTGGCTACACCTTC
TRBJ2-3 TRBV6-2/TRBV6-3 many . CASSYSGRITDTQYF TGTGCCAGCAGTTACTCTGGACGGATTACAGATACGCAGTATTTT
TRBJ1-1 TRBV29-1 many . CSVAPRKNTEAFF TGCAGCGTTGCCCCGCGGAAGAACACTGAAGCTTTCTTT
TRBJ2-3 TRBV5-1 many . CASSLERPGDTQYF TGCGCCAGCAGCTTGGAACGGCCGGGGGATACGCAGTATTTT
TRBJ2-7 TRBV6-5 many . CASSYVGGSYEQYF TGTGCCAGCAGTTACGTAGGGGGCTCCTACGAGCAGTACTTC
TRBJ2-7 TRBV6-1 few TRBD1 CASSEALGTGPYEQYF TGTGCCAGCAGTGAAGCGCTCGGGACAGGGCCCTACGAGCAGTACTTC
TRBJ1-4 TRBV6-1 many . CASSDRRGTNEKLFF TGTGCCAGCAGCGACCGAAGGGGTACTAATGAAAAACTGTTTTTT
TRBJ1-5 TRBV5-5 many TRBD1 CASSLTGGRRQPQHF TGTGCCAGCAGCCTCACAGGGGGGAGACGTCAGCCCCAGCATTTT
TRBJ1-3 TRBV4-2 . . CASSQDQPTGTIYF TGCGCCAGCAGCCAAGATCAGCCTACAGGCACCATATATTTT
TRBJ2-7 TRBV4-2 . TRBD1 CASSLNTAGTGGEQYF TGTGCCAGCAGCCTAAACACCGCCGGGACAGGGGGCGAGCAGTACTTC
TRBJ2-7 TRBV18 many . CASSPDRHHEQYF TGTGCCAGCTCACCGGACCGGCACCACGAGCAGTACTTC
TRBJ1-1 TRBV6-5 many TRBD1 CASSYWVDRLRTEAFF TGTGCCAGCAGTTACTGGGTGGACAGGCTGAGGACTGAAGCTTTCTTT